A selection of T cell receptor beta chains follows, all from one sample in a study of T cells in tuberculosis. Here immunoSEQ multiplex PCR was the method, and the copy in TCRdb shows in-frame clones only, minus some. The sample records 30,000 to 35,000 clones, about 89% being singletons. The sample taken for sequencing was PBMCs. Every receptor here comes from a donor between 10 and 29 years old with latent tuberculosis or without tuberculosis infection. The CDR3 runs from the conserved cysteine through the conserved F or W. Each record gives: V gene, D gene, clone size, J gene, CDR3 DNA, CDR3 protein. The D gene is left open where the match is weak. Rows give clone size only sometimes, using once, few, many, or a class for an expanded clone.

v_call: TRBV25-1; d_call: TRBD1; clone_size: -; j_call: TRBJ1-1; cdr3_nt: TGTGCCAGCAGTGACCTCGGGACAGCTATGAACACTGAAGCTTTCTTT; cdr3_aa: CASSDLGTAMNTEAFF
v_call: TRBV4-2; d_call: TRBD2; clone_size: -; j_call: TRBJ2-1; cdr3_nt: TGTGCCAGCAGCCAAGTTTTACGGGGGGTCCATTGGCAGTTCTTC; cdr3_aa: CASSQVLRGVHWQFF
v_call: TRBV27; d_call: -; clone_size: once; j_call: TRBJ1-4; cdr3_nt: TGTGCCAGCAGTTCCCAGGGGTCGGGCGAAAAACTGTTTTTT; cdr3_aa: CASSSQGSGEKLFF
v_call: TRBV29-1; d_call: TRBD1; clone_size: -; j_call: TRBJ2-5; cdr3_nt: TGCAGCGTTCCCAAAGGACAGGGGGCCCCAGAGACCCAGTACTTC; cdr3_aa: CSVPKGQGAPETQYF
v_call: TRBV27; d_call: TRBD1; clone_size: -; j_call: TRBJ1-1; cdr3_nt: TGTGCCAGCAGTTTTGGGAGACAGGGGCTAACTGAAGCTTTCTTT; cdr3_aa: CASSFGRQGLTEAFF
v_call: TRBV5-4; d_call: TRBD2; clone_size: -; j_call: TRBJ2-1; cdr3_nt: TGTGCCAGCAGCGCAACGGGGGGCTCCTACAATGAGCAGTTCTTC; cdr3_aa: CASSATGGSYNEQFF
v_call: TRBV18; d_call: -; clone_size: -; j_call: TRBJ1-1; cdr3_nt: TGTGCCAGCTCACCAGGCATTACTGAAGCTTTCTTT; cdr3_aa: CASSPGITEAFF
v_call: TRBV7-2; d_call: TRBD1; clone_size: -; j_call: TRBJ2-7; cdr3_nt: TGTGCCAGCAGCTCGAGAGGGACAGCCGAGCAGTACTTC; cdr3_aa: CASSSRGTAEQYF
v_call: TRBV7-2; d_call: TRBD1; clone_size: -; j_call: TRBJ1-4; cdr3_nt: TGTGCCAGCAGCTTAGGATCGAAGGGGGCCCAAGGAGAAAAACTGTTTTTT; cdr3_aa: CASSLGSKGAQGEKLFF
v_call: TRBV9; d_call: TRBD1; clone_size: few; j_call: TRBJ1-6; cdr3_nt: TGTGGGAGGGGGCTCGTCTCACCCCTCCACTTT; cdr3_aa: CGRGLVSPLHF
v_call: TRBV9; d_call: TRBD2; clone_size: -; j_call: TRBJ2-2; cdr3_nt: TGTGCCAGCAGCGCGCCAAGCGGGGGGGCTTGGACCGGGGAGCTGTTTTTT; cdr3_aa: CASSAPSGGAWTGELFF
v_call: TRBV6-5; d_call: TRBD1; clone_size: -; j_call: TRBJ1-2; cdr3_nt: TGTGCCAGCAGCCAAACCTTGACAGGGAAGGGCTACACCTTC; cdr3_aa: CASSQTLTGKGYTF
v_call: TRBV18; d_call: -; clone_size: -; j_call: TRBJ2-1; cdr3_nt: TGTGCCAGCTCACCGTCGGTGTTCTACAATGAGCAGTTCTTC; cdr3_aa: CASSPSVFYNEQFF
v_call: TRBV25-1; d_call: -; clone_size: -; j_call: TRBJ2-5; cdr3_nt: TGTGCCAGCAGTAAAAGCCCTAGCAAAGAGACCCAGTACTTC; cdr3_aa: CASSKSPSKETQYF
v_call: TRBV5-1; d_call: -; clone_size: -; j_call: TRBJ1-1; cdr3_nt: TGCGCCAGCAGCTTGCGGGTGAACACTGAAGCTTTCTTT; cdr3_aa: CASSLRVNTEAFF
v_call: TRBV5-4; d_call: -; clone_size: once; j_call: TRBJ2-3; cdr3_nt: TGTGCCAGCAGCCGCTCGGGTTCCACAGATACGCAGTATTTT; cdr3_aa: CASSRSGSTDTQYF
v_call: TRBV30; d_call: TRBD2; clone_size: -; j_call: TRBJ2-7; cdr3_nt: TGTGCCTGGAGTGTAGAGGGGTTGTCTAGCGGGGGGTGGCCCTACGAGCAGTACTTC; cdr3_aa: CAWSVEGLSSGGWPYEQYF
v_call: TRBV7-9; d_call: -; clone_size: -; j_call: TRBJ2-5; cdr3_nt: TGTGCCAGCAGCTCGCCCCACTCAGGCCTCATAGAGACCCAGTACTTC; cdr3_aa: CASSSPHSGLIETQYF
v_call: TRBV6-1; d_call: -; clone_size: once; j_call: TRBJ2-6; cdr3_nt: TGTGCCAGCAGTGTAACAGCCTCTGGGGCCAACGTCCTGACTTTC; cdr3_aa: CASSVTASGANVLTF
v_call: TRBV28; d_call: TRBD2; clone_size: once; j_call: TRBJ2-5; cdr3_nt: TGTGCCAGCAAATTAGCGACCGGGAGGGAGACCCAGTACTTC; cdr3_aa: CASKLATGRETQYF
v_call: TRBV6-5; d_call: TRBD2; clone_size: -; j_call: TRBJ2-1; cdr3_nt: TGTGCCAGCAGTGTATCCGGGACTAGGCCCCGTAAGCAGTTCTTC; cdr3_aa: CASSVSGTRPRKQFF
v_call: TRBV5-1; d_call: TRBD2; clone_size: -; j_call: TRBJ2-7; cdr3_nt: TGCGCCAGCAGCTCCAGGGAGGGAGAATACGAGCAGTACTTC; cdr3_aa: CASSSREGEYEQYF
v_call: TRBV7-3; d_call: -; clone_size: once; j_call: TRBJ2-1; cdr3_nt: TGTGCCAGCAGCTTATACGGAGGCGACAATGAGCAGTTCTTC; cdr3_aa: CASSLYGGDNEQFF
v_call: TRBV14; d_call: TRBD1; clone_size: once; j_call: TRBJ2-5; cdr3_nt: TGTGCCAGCAGCCAAGTAGGGACAGGGGAACGTGAGACCCAGTACTTC; cdr3_aa: CASSQVGTGERETQYF
v_call: TRBV5-1; d_call: -; clone_size: -; j_call: TRBJ2-7; cdr3_nt: TGCGCCAGCAGCGGGGGGGCAAGCGGGGAGTCCGAGCAGTACTTC; cdr3_aa: CASSGGASGESEQYF
v_call: TRBV28; d_call: TRBD1; clone_size: -; j_call: TRBJ1-5; cdr3_nt: TGTGCCAGCAGGCGAACAGGGGGCAGTCAGCCCCAGCATTTT; cdr3_aa: CASRRTGGSQPQHF
v_call: TRBV30; d_call: TRBD2; clone_size: -; j_call: TRBJ2-1; cdr3_nt: TGTGCCTGGAGTGTTGGGCCCCAGCGGGGGGAGCAGTTCTTC; cdr3_aa: CAWSVGPQRGEQFF
v_call: TRBV18; d_call: TRBD2; clone_size: once; j_call: TRBJ2-1; cdr3_nt: TGTGCCAGCTCACCTAGCGGGGAGTCCTACAATGAGCAGTTCTTC; cdr3_aa: CASSPSGESYNEQFF
v_call: TRBV6-1; d_call: -; clone_size: -; j_call: TRBJ1-1; cdr3_nt: TGTGCCAGCAGTGATCAGGGTGGAGGGACTGAAGCTTTCTTT; cdr3_aa: CASSDQGGGTEAFF
v_call: TRBV7-2; d_call: TRBD1; clone_size: -; j_call: TRBJ2-7; cdr3_nt: TGTGCCAGCAGCTTAGTACTGGGTGCAGGGGGAAACTCCGAGCAGTACTTC; cdr3_aa: CASSLVLGAGGNSEQYF
v_call: TRBV6-5; d_call: TRBD1; clone_size: -; j_call: TRBJ1-5; cdr3_nt: TGTGCCAGCAGTGGGGCAGGGGGGAATCAGCCCCAGCATTTT; cdr3_aa: CASSGAGGNQPQHF
v_call: TRBV19; d_call: TRBD2; clone_size: -; j_call: TRBJ2-1; cdr3_nt: TGTGCCAGTAGTATGGGAAGGCTGAGGACTAGCAGGTATGAGCAGTTCTTC; cdr3_aa: CASSMGRLRTSRYEQFF
v_call: TRBV7-2; d_call: TRBD1; clone_size: -; j_call: TRBJ1-5; cdr3_nt: TGTGCCAGCAGCCCCGGGACAGGGATGGTTGGCAATCAGCCCCAGCATTTT; cdr3_aa: CASSPGTGMVGNQPQHF
v_call: TRBV2; d_call: TRBD1; clone_size: -; j_call: TRBJ2-2; cdr3_nt: TGTGCCAGCGAAATGGGACAGGGAGACACCGGGGAGCTGTTTTTT; cdr3_aa: CASEMGQGDTGELFF
v_call: TRBV18; d_call: -; clone_size: -; j_call: TRBJ1-1; cdr3_nt: TGTGCCAGCTCACCAGCGGGGGGGTATGGCACTGAAGCTTTCTTT; cdr3_aa: CASSPAGGYGTEAFF